What follows describes a single TCR beta chain. Its antigen is not known. The CDR3 is 13 residues long. Looked up from germline, CDR1 is LNHNV and CDR2 is YYDKDF (reference sequence). V was clipped by 7 bases and J by 9 bases, with 18 bases between them. Using immunoSEQ multiplex PCR, the repertoire was profiled, and TCRdb retains in-frame clones only, with some absent. The sample shows over 25,000 clones, approximately 96% of them seen only once. These data are taken from a study of monozygotic twins with cystic fibrosis. Study-level background: Around 3 micrograms of fragmented DNA underwent around 16 PCR cycles for library preparation. Study-wide results and limits: Monozygotic CF twin pairs shared significantly more nucleotide-identical clonotypes than unrelated CF individuals did. Shared CDR3 numbers were not associated with age, concordance or severity. The repertoire was suggested to be naive-dominated, clonality median roughly 0.0093.

The TCR was taken from a girl aged 2-10 years with cystic fibrosis. The chain uses TRBV15 and TRBJ1-1, with TRBD1 as a possible D gene (6 bases). Material: blood. Here the CDR3 DNA reads TGTGCCACCACCAAGGATTGGACAGAAAAAGCTTTCTTT. Its protein is CATTKDWTEKAFF.